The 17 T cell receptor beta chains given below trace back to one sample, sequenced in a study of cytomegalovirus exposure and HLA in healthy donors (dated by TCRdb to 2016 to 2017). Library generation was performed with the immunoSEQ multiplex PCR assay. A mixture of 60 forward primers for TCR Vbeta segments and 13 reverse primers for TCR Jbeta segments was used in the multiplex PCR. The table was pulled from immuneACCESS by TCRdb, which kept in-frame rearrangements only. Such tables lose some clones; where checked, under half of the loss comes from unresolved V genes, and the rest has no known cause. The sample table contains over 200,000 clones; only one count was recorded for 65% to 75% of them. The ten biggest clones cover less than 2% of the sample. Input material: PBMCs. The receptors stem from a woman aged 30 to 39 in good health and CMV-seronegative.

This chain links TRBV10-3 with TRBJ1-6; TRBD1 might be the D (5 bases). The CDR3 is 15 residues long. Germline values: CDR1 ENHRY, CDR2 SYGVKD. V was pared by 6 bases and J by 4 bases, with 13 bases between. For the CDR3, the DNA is TGTGCCATCAGCCCAGGGCAGGGATATAATTCACCCCTCCACTTT. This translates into CAISPGQGYNSPLHF.

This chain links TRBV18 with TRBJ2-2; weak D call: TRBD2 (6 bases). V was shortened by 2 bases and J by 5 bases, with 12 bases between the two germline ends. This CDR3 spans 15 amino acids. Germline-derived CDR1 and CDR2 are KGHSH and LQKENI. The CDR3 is CASSPWRESTGELFF. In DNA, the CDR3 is TGTGCCAGCTCACCATGGAGGGAAAGTACCGGGGAGCTGTTTTTT.

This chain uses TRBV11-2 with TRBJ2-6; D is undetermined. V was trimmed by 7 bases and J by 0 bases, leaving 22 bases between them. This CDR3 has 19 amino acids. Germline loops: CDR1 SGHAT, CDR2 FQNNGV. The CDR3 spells CASILIPRGTVSGANVLTF. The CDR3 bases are TGTGCCAGCATCCTAATTCCCCGAGGTACGGTCTCTGGGGCCAACGTCCTGACTTTC.

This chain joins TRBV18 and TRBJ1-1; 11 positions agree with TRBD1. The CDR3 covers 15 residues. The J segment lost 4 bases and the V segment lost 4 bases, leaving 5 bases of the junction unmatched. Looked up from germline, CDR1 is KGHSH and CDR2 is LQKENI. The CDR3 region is CASSLGTGGVTEAFF. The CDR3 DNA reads TGTGCCAGCTCACTAGGGACAGGGGGTGTCACTGAAGCTTTCTTT.

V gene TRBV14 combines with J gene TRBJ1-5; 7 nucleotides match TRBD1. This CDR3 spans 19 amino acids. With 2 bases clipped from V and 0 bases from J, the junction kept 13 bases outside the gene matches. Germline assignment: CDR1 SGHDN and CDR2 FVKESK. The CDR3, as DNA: TGTGCCAGCAGCCAAAGGGATCTATTAACAGGGGATAGCAATCAGCCCCAGCATTTT. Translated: CASSQRDLLTGDSNQPQHF.

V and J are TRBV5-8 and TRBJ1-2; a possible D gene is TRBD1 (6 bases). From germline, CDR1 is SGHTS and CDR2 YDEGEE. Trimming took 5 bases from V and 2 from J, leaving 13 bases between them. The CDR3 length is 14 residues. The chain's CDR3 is CASRHGTINYGYTF. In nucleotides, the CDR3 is TGTGCCAGCAGACACGGGACAATCAACTATGGCTACACCTTC.

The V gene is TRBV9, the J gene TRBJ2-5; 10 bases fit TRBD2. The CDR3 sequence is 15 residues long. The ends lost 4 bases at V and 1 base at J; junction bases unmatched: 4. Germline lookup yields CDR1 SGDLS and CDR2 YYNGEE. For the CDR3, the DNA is TGTGCCAGCAGCCCCCGGACTAGCGGCCAAGAGACCCAGTACTTC. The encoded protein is CASSPRTSGQETQYF.

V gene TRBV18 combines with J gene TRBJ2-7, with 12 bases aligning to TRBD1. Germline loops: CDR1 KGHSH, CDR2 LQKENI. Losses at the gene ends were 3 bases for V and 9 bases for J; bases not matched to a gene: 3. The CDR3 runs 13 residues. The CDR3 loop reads CASSPGTGGSQYF. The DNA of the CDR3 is TGTGCCAGCTCACCCGGGACAGGGGGCTCGCAGTACTTC. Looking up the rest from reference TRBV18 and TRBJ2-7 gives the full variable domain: NAGVMQNPRHLVRRRGQEARLRCSPMKGHSHVYWYRQLPEEGLKFMVYLQKENIIDESGMPKERFSAEFPKEGPSILRIQQVVRGDSAAYFCASSPGTGGSQYFGPGTRLTVT.

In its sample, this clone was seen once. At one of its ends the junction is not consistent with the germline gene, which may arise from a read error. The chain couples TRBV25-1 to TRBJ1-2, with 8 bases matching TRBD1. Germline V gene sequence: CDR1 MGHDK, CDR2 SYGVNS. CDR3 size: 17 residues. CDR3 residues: CVSSDTGTGNINYGYTF. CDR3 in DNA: TGTGTCAGCAGTGATACCGGGACAGGAAATATTAACTATGGCTACACCTTC.

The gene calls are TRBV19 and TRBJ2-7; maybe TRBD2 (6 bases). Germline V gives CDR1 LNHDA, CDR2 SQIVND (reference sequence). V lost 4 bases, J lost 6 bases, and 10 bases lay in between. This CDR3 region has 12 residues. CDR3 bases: TGTGCCAGTAGTACCCCGGAGGGCGAGCAGTACTTC. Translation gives CASSTPEGEQYF.

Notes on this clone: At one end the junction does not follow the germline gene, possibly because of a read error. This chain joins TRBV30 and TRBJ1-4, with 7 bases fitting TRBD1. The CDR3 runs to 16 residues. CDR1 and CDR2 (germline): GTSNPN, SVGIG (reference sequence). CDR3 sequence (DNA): TGTGCCGGGAGTGTTCCAGGGGGGCCAATACGCGAAAAACTGTTTTTT. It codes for CAGSVPGGPIREKLFF.

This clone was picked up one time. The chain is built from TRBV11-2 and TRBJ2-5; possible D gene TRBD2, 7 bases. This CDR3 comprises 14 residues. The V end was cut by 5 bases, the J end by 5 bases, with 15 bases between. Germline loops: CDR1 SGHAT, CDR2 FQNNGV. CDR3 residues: CASSPRGGPETQYF. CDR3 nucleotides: TGTGCCAGCAGCCCCAGGGGAGGGCCGGAGACCCAGTACTTC.

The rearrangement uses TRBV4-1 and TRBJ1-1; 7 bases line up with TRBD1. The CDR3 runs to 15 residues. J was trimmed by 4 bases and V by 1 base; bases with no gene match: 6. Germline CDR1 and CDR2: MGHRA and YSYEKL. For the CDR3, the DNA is TGCGCCAGCAGCCAAGTACAGGGGTTCGTCACTGAAGCTTTCTTT. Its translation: CASSQVQGFVTEAFF.

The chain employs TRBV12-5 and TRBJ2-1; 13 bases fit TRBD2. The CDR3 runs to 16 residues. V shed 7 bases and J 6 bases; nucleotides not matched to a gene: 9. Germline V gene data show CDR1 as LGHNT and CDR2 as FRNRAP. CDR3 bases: TGTGCTAGTGCCCCAATACTAGCGGGGGGGGGCAATGAGCAGTTCTTC. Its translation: CASAPILAGGGNEQFF.

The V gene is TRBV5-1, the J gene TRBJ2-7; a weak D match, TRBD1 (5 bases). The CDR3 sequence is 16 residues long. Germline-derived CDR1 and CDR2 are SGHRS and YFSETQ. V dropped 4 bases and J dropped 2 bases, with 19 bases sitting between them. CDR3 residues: CASSPERGLFAYEQYF. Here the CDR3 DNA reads TGCGCCAGCAGCCCGGAAAGGGGATTGTTTGCCTACGAGCAGTACTTC.

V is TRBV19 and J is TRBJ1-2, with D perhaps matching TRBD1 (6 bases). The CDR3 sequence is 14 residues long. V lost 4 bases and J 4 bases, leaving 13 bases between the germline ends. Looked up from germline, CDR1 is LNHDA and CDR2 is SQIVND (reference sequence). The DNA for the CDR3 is TGTGCCAGTAGTACTCGACAGGCCACCTATGGCTACACCTTC. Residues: CASSTRQATYGYTF.

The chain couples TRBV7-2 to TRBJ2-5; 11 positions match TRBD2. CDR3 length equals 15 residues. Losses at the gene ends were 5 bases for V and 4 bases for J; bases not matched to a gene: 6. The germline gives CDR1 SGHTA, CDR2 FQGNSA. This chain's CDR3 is CASSKSGTSGETQYF. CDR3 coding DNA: TGTGCCAGCAGCAAAAGTGGGACTAGCGGAGAGACCCAGTACTTC.